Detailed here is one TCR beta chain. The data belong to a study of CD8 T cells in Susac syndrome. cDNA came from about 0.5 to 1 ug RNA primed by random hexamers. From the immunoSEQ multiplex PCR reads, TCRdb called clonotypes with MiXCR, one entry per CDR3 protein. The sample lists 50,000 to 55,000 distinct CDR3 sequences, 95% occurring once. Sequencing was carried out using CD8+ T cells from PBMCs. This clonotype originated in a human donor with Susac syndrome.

CDR3 DNA: TGCGCCAGCAGCCAAGATATCGATTCAACTGGAAACACCATATATTTT. This encodes CASSQDIDSTGNTIYF. The chain recombines TRBV4-1 with TRBJ1-3; D not certain. The CDR3 sequence is 16 residues long. CDR1 and CDR2 from the germline V gene are MGHRA and YSYEKL. Trimming pared 0 bases from V and 2 bases from J, leaving 11 bases between.